The next 20 T cell receptor beta chains were all read from a single sample in a study of blood T cell repertoires in COVID-19. Clones were sequenced by immunoSEQ multiplex PCR, and TCRdb holds only the in-frame ones, with some missing. The table records under 500,000 clones, approximately 90% of them present only once. Sequencing was carried out using peripheral blood. The receptors shown here come from a woman in her twenties or thirties with acute or convalescent COVID-19.

The rearrangement links TRBV9 to TRBJ1-1; a possible D gene is TRBD1 (6 bases). The CDR3 sequence is 20 residues long. Germline assignment: CDR1 SGDLS and CDR2 YYNGEE. V was pared by 3 bases and J by 3 bases, with 30 bases between. Here the CDR3 DNA reads TGTGCCAGCAGCGCGGATAAAACGACAGGCCCGGTTTTATTTGACACTGAAGCTTTCTTT. It is translated as CASSADKTTGPVLFDTEAFF.

The table lists this clone with a few counts. The chain uses TRBV6-1 and TRBJ2-5, with D maybe TRBD2 (5 bases). Trimming left V 2 bases short and J 5 bases short, with 15 bases between. CDR3 length equals 15 residues. CDR1 is MNHNS and CDR2 is SASEGT in the germline V gene. The CDR3 DNA reads TGTGCCAGCAGTGAAAGGAGCGGAAAGGGTGAGACCCAGTACTTC. This sequence encodes CASSERSGKGETQYF.

A few counts support this clone. The genes are TRBV30 and TRBJ2-1, with 8 nucleotides matching TRBD2. V lost 2 bases, J lost 4 bases, and 4 bases stayed unmatched. Germline loops: CDR1 GTSNPN, CDR2 SVGIG (reference sequence). The CDR3 sequence is 14 residues long. The CDR3 DNA is TGTGCCTGGAGTCCGCGGGGGGCGTACAATGAGCAGTTCTTC. As protein: CAWSPRGAYNEQFF.

This chain links TRBV13 with TRBJ2-1; 8 positions agree with TRBD1. V was clipped by 1 base and J by 9 bases; unmatched bases: 5. Per the germline V gene, CDR1 is PRHDT and CDR2 is FYEKMQ (reference sequence). This CDR3 comprises 14 residues. This CDR3 reads CASSLVAGGSEQFF. CDR3 DNA sequence: TGTGCCAGCAGCTTAGTGGCAGGGGGCAGTGAGCAGTTCTTC.

The CDR3, as DNA: TGTGCCAGTAGTATCGGGGGGCTATACAATGAGCAGTTCTTC. Amino acids: CASSIGGLYNEQFF. The chain combines TRBV19 with TRBJ2-1; a possible D gene is TRBD2 (7 bases). Germline V CDR1 and CDR2: LNHDA, SQIVND (reference sequence). CDR3 length: 14 amino acids. V lost 3 bases and J lost 4, with 10 bases in between.

J is TRBJ1-6 and V is TRBV10-3, with 7 bases matching TRBD1. This CDR3 region has 14 residues. Germline values: CDR1 ENHRY, CDR2 SYGVKD. The ends lost 6 bases at V and 11 bases at J; junction bases unmatched: 10. The CDR3 region is CAIRPERTGAPLHF. The CDR3 DNA reads TGTGCCATCAGGCCTGAGAGGACAGGAGCACCCCTCCACTTT.

The J gene is TRBJ2-1, the V gene TRBV30, with 8 bases identical to TRBD2. The CDR3 consists of 13 residues. Germline trimming cut 2 bases from V and 7 bases from J; bases unmatched to any gene: 4. Looked up from germline, CDR1 is GTSNPN and CDR2 is SVGIG (reference sequence). The CDR3 spells CAWSTGLENEQFF. DNA for the CDR3: TGTGCCTGGAGTACGGGACTAGAGAATGAGCAGTTCTTC.

This chain joins TRBV5-6 and TRBJ2-7; 8 positions agree with TRBD1. This CDR3 spans 14 amino acids. CDR1 and CDR2 from the germline V gene are SGHDT and YYEEEE. Unmatched junction bases numbered 4, after V lost 3 bases and J lost 2 bases. The CDR3 DNA reads TGTGCCAGCAGCTCGATACAGGGGGCCTACGAGCAGTACTTC. Its protein product is CASSSIQGAYEQYF.

In this sample, this clone turned up a few times. The V and J genes are TRBV5-1 and TRBJ2-5; no definite D call. V was cut by 4 bases and J by 1 base, with 8 bases left in between. The CDR3 is 13 residues long. CDR1 SGHRS and CDR2 YFSETQ come from the germline V gene. The CDR3 spells CASSRPGQETQYF. Here the CDR3 DNA reads TGCGCCAGCAGCCGACCAGGCCAAGAGACCCAGTACTTC.

The V call is TRBV3-1 (or the pseudogene TRBV3-2), the J call TRBJ2-3; maybe TRBD2 (5 bases). The CDR3 runs 17 residues. Trimming removed 0 bases at V and 5 bases at J, with 18 bases between. CDR1 is LGHDT and CDR2 is YNNKEL in the germline V gene (reference sequence). The CDR3 sequence: CASSQDVGLQTLDTQYF. In DNA form, the CDR3 reads TGTGCCAGCAGCCAAGATGTAGGACTTCAGACCCTAGATACGCAGTATTTT.

This clone was counted a single time. The chain joins TRBV3-1 (or the pseudogene TRBV3-2) to TRBJ2-1; 7 bases align to TRBD2. V lost 0 bases and J lost 7; bases outside the gene matches: 9. Looked up from germline, CDR1 is LGHDT and CDR2 is YNNKEL (reference sequence). This CDR3 spans 16 amino acids. As DNA, the CDR3 is TGTGCCAGCAGCCAAGATCCGGGGGGTATGCTAAATGAGCAGTTCTTC. It codes for CASSQDPGGMLNEQFF.

The chain is built from TRBV7-9 and TRBJ2-1; the match to TRBD1 covers 8 bases. The CDR3 consists of 16 residues. V lost 4 bases, J lost 3 bases, and 8 bases stayed unmatched. Germline CDR1 reads SEHNR; CDR2 reads FQNEAQ (reference sequence). This CDR3 is CASSYPPTGVYNEQFF. In nucleotides, the CDR3 is TGTGCCAGCAGCTACCCCCCGACAGGGGTCTACAATGAGCAGTTCTTC. The full variable domain, with the rest looked up from reference TRBV7-9 and TRBJ2-1, is DTGVSQNPRHKITKRGQNVTFRCDPISEHNRLYWYRQTLGQGPEFLTYFQNEAQLEKSRLLSDRFSAERPKGSFSTLEIQRTEQGDSAMYLCASSYPPTGVYNEQFFGPGTRLTVL.

This chain joins TRBV2 and TRBJ2-5; no reliable D call. V lost 3 bases and J lost 7, with 12 bases in between. Germline lookup yields CDR1 SNHLY and CDR2 FYNNEI. The CDR3 runs to 13 residues. The CDR3 DNA sequence: TGTGCCAGCAGTGATTTGTTAGTTGGGACCCAGTACTTC. It yields the protein CASSDLLVGTQYF.

The chain is built from TRBV27 and TRBJ2-3; a possible D gene is TRBD1 (6 bases). This CDR3 comprises 14 residues. Germline assignment: CDR1 MNHEY and CDR2 SMNVEV (reference sequence). Trimming cost V 5 bases and J 2 bases, with 11 bases left between them. This chain's CDR3 is CASSPNRDTDTQYF. The CDR3 DNA is TGTGCCAGCAGTCCAAACAGGGACACAGATACGCAGTATTTT.

This chain connects TRBV7-9 to TRBJ1-4; weak D call: TRBD1 (6 bases). In germline, CDR1 is SEHNR, CDR2 FQNEAQ (reference sequence). V lost 5 bases to trimming and J lost 4 bases, with 11 bases between them. The CDR3 loop spans 14 amino acids. CDR3 sequence (DNA): TGTGCCAGCAGCCAAGACAGGTTTAATGAAAAACTGTTTTTT. This translates into CASSQDRFNEKLFF. Filled out from reference TRBV7-9 and TRBJ1-4, the complete variable domain reads DTGVSQNPRHKITKRGQNVTFRCDPISEHNRLYWYRQTLGQGPEFLTYFQNEAQLEKSRLLSDRFSAERPKGSFSTLEIQRTEQGDSAMYLCASSQDRFNEKLFFGSGTQLSVL.

The chain combines TRBV6-2 or TRBV6-3 with TRBJ2-7; possibly TRBD1 for D (7 bases). V was clipped by 5 bases and J by 7 bases, with 21 bases between them. The CDR3 is made up of 15 amino acids. The germline V gene encodes CDR1 MNHEY and CDR2 SVGEGT. CDR3 coding DNA: TGTGCCAGCAGTGATGGCCTGGCGACAGGGAGGGAGCAGTACTTC. Translating gives CASSDGLATGREQYF.

The chain employs TRBV2 and TRBJ2-3, with TRBD1 matching 9 bases. This CDR3 comprises 14 residues. Germline CDR1 and CDR2: SNHLY and FYNNEI. The J segment lost 1 base and the V segment lost 8 bases, leaving 4 bases of the junction unmatched. CDR3 coding DNA: TGTGCCAGCGGTAGACAGGGGGGCACAGATACGCAGTATTTT. Translating gives CASGRQGGTDTQYF.

The chain uses TRBV6-5 and TRBJ1-2; perhaps TRBD1 as D (5 bases). The CDR3 length is 15 residues. Trimming pared 6 bases from V and 2 bases from J, leaving 16 bases between. Germline-derived CDR1 and CDR2 are MNHEY and SVGAGI. The CDR3 loop is CASSRGEGPNYGYTF. CDR3 coding DNA: TGTGCCAGCAGCAGAGGGGAGGGACCGAACTATGGCTACACCTTC.

The J gene is TRBJ2-5, the V gene TRBV7-2; TRBD1 might be the D (7 bases). The V and J ends lost 1 base and 5 bases respectively, with 14 bases between them. Germline V gives CDR1 SGHTA, CDR2 FQGNSA. The CDR3 runs 15 residues. For the CDR3, the DNA is TGTGCCAGCAGCTTAGGACAGGGAGGTATGGAGACCCAGTACTTC. It yields the protein CASSLGQGGMETQYF.

In this sample, this clone turned up once. J is TRBJ2-6 and V is TRBV28; D unresolved. There are 16 residues in the CDR3. V was trimmed by 4 bases and J by 0 bases, leaving 10 bases between them. Germline loops: CDR1 MDHEN, CDR2 SYDVKM. In DNA form, the CDR3 reads TGTGCCAGCAGTTCCGGTACCCACTCTGGGGCCAACGTCCTGACTTTC. Protein product: CASSSGTHSGANVLTF.